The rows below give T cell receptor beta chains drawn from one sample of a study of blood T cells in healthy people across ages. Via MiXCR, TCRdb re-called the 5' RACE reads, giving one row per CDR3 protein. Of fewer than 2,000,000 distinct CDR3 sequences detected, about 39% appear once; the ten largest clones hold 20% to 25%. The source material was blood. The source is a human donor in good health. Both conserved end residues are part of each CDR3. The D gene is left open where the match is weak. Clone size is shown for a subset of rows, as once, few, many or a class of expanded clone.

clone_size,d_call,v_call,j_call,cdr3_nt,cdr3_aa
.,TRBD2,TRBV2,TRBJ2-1,TGTGCCAGCAGGCCGACTGGCGGGGGGGCCCACTACAATGAGCAGTTCTTC,CASRPTGGGAHYNEQFF
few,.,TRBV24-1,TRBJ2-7,TGTGCCACAGGGGACGGCCCGGACGAGCAGTACTTC,CATGDGPDEQYF
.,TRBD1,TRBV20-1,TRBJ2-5,TGCAGTGCTAAATCCGGGACAGGGGGCAAAGAGACCCAGTACTTC,CSAKSGTGGKETQYF
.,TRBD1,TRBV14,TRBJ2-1,TGTGCCAGCAGCCAAGACTATGGGACAGGCGACAATGAGCAGTTCTTC,CASSQDYGTGDNEQFF
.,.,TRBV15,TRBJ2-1,TGTGCCACCAGCAGAGGCAGCTTGAATTACAATGAGCAGTTCTTC,CATSRGSLNYNEQFF
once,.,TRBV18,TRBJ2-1,TGTGCCAGCTCATCGCTCCGGGATGAGCAGTTCTTC,CASSSLRDEQFF
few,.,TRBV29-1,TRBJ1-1,TGCAGCGTAAAAAGCAACATGAACACTGAAGCTTTCTTT,CSVKSNMNTEAFF
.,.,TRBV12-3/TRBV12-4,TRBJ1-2,TGTGCCAGCAGAGGGCGGGACGTGTCGAATGGCTACACCTTC,CASRGRDVSNGYTF
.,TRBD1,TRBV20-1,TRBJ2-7,TGCAGTGCTAGAGGCCGGGACAGATTCTACGAGCAGTACTTC,CSARGRDRFYEQYF
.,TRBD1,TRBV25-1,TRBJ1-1,TGTGCCAGCAGTGACCAGGGGACAGGGGGCGGGGGAGGAACTGAAGCTTTCTTT,CASSDQGTGGGGGTEAFF
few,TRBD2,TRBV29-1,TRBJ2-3,TGCAGCGTTGAAGATCGACGGGAGGCCCTTTACACAGATACGCAGTATTTT,CSVEDRREALYTDTQYF
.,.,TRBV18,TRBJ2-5,TGTGCCAGCTCACGACGGTTGGGACTCCGAGAGACCCAGTACTTC,CASSRRLGLRETQYF
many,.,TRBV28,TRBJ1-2,TGTGCCAGCAGGGCCGGAGGGTTGGGCTATGGCTACACCTTC,CASRAGGLGYGYTF
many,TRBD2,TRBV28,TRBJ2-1,TGTGCCAGCAGTTCCTGGACTAGCGGGAACTACAATGAGCAGTTCTTC,CASSSWTSGNYNEQFF
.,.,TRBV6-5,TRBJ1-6,TGTGCCAGCAGTCGACAAGGGACATCGGGAAATTCACCCCTCCACTTT,CASSRQGTSGNSPLHF
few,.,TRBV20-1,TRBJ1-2,TGCAGTGCTAGAGATGAGGGTTACCAGAAGAGCTATGGCTACACCTTC,CSARDEGYQKSYGYTF
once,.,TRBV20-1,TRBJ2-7,TGCAGTGCTAACAGGGCCCTATCCTACGAGCAGTACTTC,CSANRALSYEQYF
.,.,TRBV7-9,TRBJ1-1,TGTGCCAGCAGCTTAGGACCGGATATTTTCTTT,CASSLGPDIFF
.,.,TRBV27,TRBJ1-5,TGTGCCAGCAGGGACTTTGGTCAGCCCCAGCATTTT,CASRDFGQPQHF
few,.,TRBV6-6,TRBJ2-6,TGTGCCGGGGCTGGGGCCAACGTCCTGACTTTC,CAGAGANVLTF
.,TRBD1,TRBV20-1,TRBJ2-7,TGCAGTGCTAGCGCCTCGGGACAGGGGGCCGTGTACGAGCAGTACTTC,CSASASGQGAVYEQYF
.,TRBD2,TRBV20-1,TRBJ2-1,TGCAGTGCTAGAGGCACTAGCGGGGGGGCTGGGTATGAGCAGTTCTTC,CSARGTSGGAGYEQFF
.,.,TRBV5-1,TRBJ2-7,TGCGCCAGCAGCTCCTATGGCCCCTACGAGCAGTACTTC,CASSSYGPYEQYF
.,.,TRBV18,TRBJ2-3,TGTGCCAGCTCACCATCAGGTTTGAGGGCAGATACGCAGTATTTT,CASSPSGLRADTQYF
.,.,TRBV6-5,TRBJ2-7,TGTGCCAGCAGGCAAACGGACGAGCAGTACTTC,CASRQTDEQYF
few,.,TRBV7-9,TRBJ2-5,TGTGCCAGCAGCTTAGCCTCCGCGGGCCTTCAAGAGACCCAGTACTTC,CASSLASAGLQETQYF
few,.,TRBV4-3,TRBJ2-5,TGCGCCAGCAGCCAAGAGTGGGGTGCGGAGACCCAGTACTTC,CASSQEWGAETQYF
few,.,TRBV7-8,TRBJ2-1,TGTGCCAGCAGCCCGGACACCCTTTACAATGAGCAGTTCTTC,CASSPDTLYNEQFF
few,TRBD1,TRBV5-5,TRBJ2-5,TGTGCCAGCAGCTACGACAGGGGGCAAGAGACCCAGTACTTC,CASSYDRGQETQYF
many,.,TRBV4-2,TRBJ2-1,TGTGCCAGCAGCCACCCCGGATCCCCAATGGGGAATGAGCAGTTCTTC,CASSHPGSPMGNEQFF
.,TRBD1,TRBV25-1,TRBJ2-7,TGTGCCAGCAGGGAACCGACAGGGAACTACGAGCAGTACTTC,CASREPTGNYEQYF
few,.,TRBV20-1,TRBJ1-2,TGCAGTGCTAAGAAGACTCTGACAGGAGTAGGTGGCTACACCTTC,CSAKKTLTGVGGYTF
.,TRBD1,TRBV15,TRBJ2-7,TGTGCCACCAGCAACCGGGACAGTGACGGCGAGCAGTACTTC,CATSNRDSDGEQYF
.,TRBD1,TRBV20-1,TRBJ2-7,TGCAGTGCTAGAGACACTATTACGGGACAGCTGATCTACGAGCAGTACTTC,CSARDTITGQLIYEQYF
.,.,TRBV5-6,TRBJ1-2,TGTGCCAGCAGCTTGAGAGAACTGGGCTACACCTTC,CASSLRELGYTF
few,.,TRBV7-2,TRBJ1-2,TGTGCCAGCAGCTTAGAAATGGTTGGCGGCTACACCTTC,CASSLEMVGGYTF
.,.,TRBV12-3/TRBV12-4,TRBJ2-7,TGTGCCAGCAGTTTCGGGACGGGAAGATATTACGAGCAGTACTTC,CASSFGTGRYYEQYF
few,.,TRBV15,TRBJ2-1,TGTGCCACCAGCCCCCGTGGTGAGGGAGCGGATGAGCAGTTCTTC,CATSPRGEGADEQFF
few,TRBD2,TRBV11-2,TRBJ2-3,TGTGCCAGCAGCTCGAGATCGGGGGGGGTCGGAGATACGCAGTATTTT,CASSSRSGGVGDTQYF
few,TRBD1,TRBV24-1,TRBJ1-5,TGTGCCACCAGTTCCCAGGGGGCAAGTCAGCCCCAGCATTTT,CATSSQGASQPQHF